Here is one T cell receptor beta chain with its context. Antigen unknown. These data originate in a study of shared clonotypes between healthy human individuals. The CDR3 runs 12 residues. CDR1 SNHLY and CDR2 FYNNEI come from the germline V gene. The V gene lost 3 bases and the J gene lost 8 bases, with 10 bases spanning the gap. Negatively enriched CD4+ T cells were divided by CD45RA into naive and memory. Clones were sequenced by immunoSEQ multiplex PCR, and TCRdb holds only the in-frame ones, with some missing. This sample yields around 2.5 million clones, of which approximately 94% are seen a single time; about 0.39% belongs to the top ten. General study results and limits: Rarefaction analysis demonstrated incomplete sorted-subset sequencing notwithstanding large depth. Larger estimated richness was generally recorded for naive subsets relative to memory subsets. Collection of samples was limited to blood; tissue repertoires likely differ.

The sequenced sample consisted of naive CD4+ T cells from PBMCs. The subset denotes: CD45RA+ positively selected. The source is a man aged 18 to 29 in good health. Some clones in this sample may be carry-over from other donors' samples. The chain links TRBV2 to TRBJ1-2, with D hard to call. The CDR3 region has the DNA TGTGCCAGCAGTGAGTACGTTTACGGCTACACCTTC. It yields the protein CASSEYVYGYTF.